The 9 T cell receptor beta chains given below trace back to one sample, sequenced in a study of type 1 regulatory T cells. TCRdb analysed the reads with MiXCR anew, one entry per CDR3 protein. The sample consists of some 100,000 distinct CDR3 sequences, 30% to 35% of them appearing once. Sequenced input: CD4+ T cells, either the whole sample or a sorted fraction (not recorded which). These receptors originate from a human donor in good health.

There are many counts of this clonotype. The chain employs TRBV5-5 and TRBJ2-2; D possibly corresponds to TRBD1 (5 bases). Germline loops: CDR1 SGHKS, CDR2 YYEKEE (reference sequence). This CDR3 comprises 15 residues. V was trimmed by 0 bases and J by 2 bases, leaving 8 bases between them. The CDR3 DNA reads as TGTGCCAGCAGCTTGGCCGGACAAAACACCGGGGAGCTGTTTTTT. Translating gives CASSLAGQNTGELFF.

J is TRBJ1-5 and V is TRBV20-1, with D perhaps matching TRBD1 (6 bases). The germline V and J ends were trimmed by 5 bases and 0 bases, with 14 bases remaining between them. CDR1 and CDR2 from the germline V gene are DFQATT and SNEGSKA (reference sequence). The CDR3 runs to 15 residues. CDR3 in amino acids: CSALGGAYSNQPQHF. CDR3 DNA: TGCAGTGCTTTAGGGGGGGCTTATAGCAATCAGCCCCAGCATTTT.

This clonotype was seen only a few times. This sequence joins TRBV20-1 and TRBJ2-2; D gene uncertain. The CDR3 is made up of 14 amino acids. Trimming removed 3 bases at V and 4 bases at J, with 12 bases between. Germline V gene data show CDR1 as DFQATT and CDR2 as SNEGSKA (reference sequence). Here the CDR3 reads CSARPARPTGELFF. The CDR3 region has the DNA TGCAGTGCTAGGCCGGCTCGACCCACCGGGGAGCTGTTTTTT.

This clonotype was recorded a few times. The rearrangement uses TRBV4-3 and TRBJ2-5, with TRBD1 as a possible D gene (6 bases). The germline CDR1 and CDR2 sequences are LGHNA and YSLEER. The CDR3 totals 15 residues. Trimming removed 4 bases from V and 2 bases from J, with 14 bases in between. The chain's CDR3 is CASSRLNRAQETQYF. DNA of the CDR3: TGCGCCAGCAGCCGACTAAACAGGGCTCAAGAGACCCAGTACTTC.

V and J are TRBV6-5 and TRBJ2-1; tentative D call: TRBD2 (5 bases). This CDR3 region has 18 residues. Germline CDR1 is MNHEY and CDR2 is SVGAGI. Trimming removed 6 bases from V and 4 bases from J, with 25 bases in between. In nucleotides, the CDR3 is TGTGCCAGCAGCCCCGCCGTGCCCTGGAGCGGAACATACAATGAGCAGTTCTTC. Its protein is CASSPAVPWSGTYNEQFF.

The V and J genes are TRBV6-1 and TRBJ2-7, with TRBD2 matching 7 bases. With V trimmed by 11 bases and J by 0 bases, 4 bases remained unmatched. CDR1 is MNHNS, CDR2 SASEGT, per germline. The CDR3 is 12 residues long. CDR3 in amino acids: CAGEGSSYEQYF. The CDR3 nucleotides read TGTGCCGGGGAGGGGAGCTCCTACGAGCAGTACTTC.

The rearrangement uses TRBV27 and TRBJ1-1; TRBD1 matches at 9 bases. Germline V gene sequence: CDR1 MNHEY, CDR2 SMNVEV (reference sequence). The CDR3 totals 15 residues. Unmatched junction bases numbered 6, after V lost 5 bases and J lost 2 bases. The CDR3 here is CASSSGQGRNTEAFF. The CDR3 DNA reads TGTGCCAGCAGTAGCGGACAGGGGAGAAACACTGAAGCTTTCTTT.

The V gene is TRBV19, the J gene TRBJ2-2; TRBD2 aligns across 8 bases. From germline, CDR1 is LNHDA and CDR2 SQIVND (reference sequence). J was trimmed by 5 bases and V by 4 bases; bases with no gene match: 6. The CDR3 has 15 residues. The CDR3 sequence: CASSRSGGQTGELFF. The CDR3 coding sequence is TGTGCCAGTAGTAGGTCGGGAGGGCAGACCGGGGAGCTGTTTTTT.

There are a few counts of this clonotype. The CDR3: CASSPDIEAFF. In nucleotides, the CDR3 is TGTGCCAGCAGCCCGGATATTGAAGCTTTCTTT. The rearrangement joins TRBV11-1 to TRBJ1-1; D call uncertain. CDR1 is SGHAT and CDR2 is FQDESV in the germline V gene (reference sequence). The CDR3 has 11 residues. V was trimmed by 5 bases and J by 7 bases, leaving 8 bases between them.